One and the same sample provided the 17 T cell receptor beta chains below, sequenced in a study of T cells in Graves' hyperthyroidism and ophthalmopathy. Amplified TCR beta CDR3 regions came from RNA transcripts. A first-round RT-PCR of the TCR CDR3 used the HTBI primer set. TCRdb re-analysed the multiplex PCR reads in MiXCR, keeping a single row per CDR3 protein. Of approximately 380,000 distinct CDR3 sequences in the sample, about 18% were seen once. Sequenced input: blood. The source is a man between 18 and 29 years old with Graves' ophthalmopathy.

This clonotype has a count of ten or more. The genes are TRBV5-1 and TRBJ1-3; D gene ambiguous. The V end was cut by 6 bases, the J end by 2 bases, with 9 bases between. Germline V lookup: CDR1 SGHRS, CDR2 YFSETQ. CDR3 size: 13 residues. The CDR3 DNA is TGCGCCAGCACGGATGGTCCTGGAAACACCATATATTTT. Encoded protein: CASTDGPGNTIYF.

This chain uses TRBV6-4 with TRBJ1-5, with D unresolved. Germline V lookup: CDR1 MRHNA, CDR2 SNTAGT. The CDR3 totals 14 residues. The V and J ends lost 2 bases and 3 bases respectively, with 8 bases between them. The CDR3 sequence is CASSDQPSNQPQHF. DNA for the CDR3: TGTGCCAGCAGTGACCAACCCTCCAATCAGCCCCAGCATTTT.

This clonotype was detected ten times or more. J is TRBJ1-1 and V is TRBV6-1; D perhaps matches TRBD1 (5 bases). Deletions cut 2 bases from V and 5 bases from J, with 15 bases between. The CDR3 contains 15 residues. Germline CDR1 reads MNHNS; CDR2 reads SASEGT. The CDR3 DNA reads TGTGCCAGCAGTGAATTTGGACACTCGCGTACTGAAGCTTTCTTT. Residues: CASSEFGHSRTEAFF.

The chain couples TRBV15 to TRBJ1-2; 7 bases match TRBD1. J gave up 8 bases and V 3 bases, and 12 bases lay outside the gene matches. CDR3 length: 15 amino acids. Germline V gene data show CDR1 as LNHNV and CDR2 as YYDKDF (reference sequence). The CDR3 region has the DNA TGTGCCACCAGCAGCCCAGGGGGGGATCTGGACGGCTACACCTTC. Amino acids: CATSSPGGDLDGYTF.

V usage is TRBV20-1 and J usage is TRBJ2-2; possibly TRBD2 for D (7 bases). The CDR3 sequence is 17 residues long. Germline CDR1 and CDR2: DFQATT and SNEGSKA (reference sequence). The V end lost 2 bases, the J end lost 4 bases, and 20 bases lay between the germline ends. The CDR3 region has the DNA TGCAGTGCTAGACCACTGAGGGGGGGGGGCTCCACCGGGGAGCTGTTTTTT. Its protein product is CSARPLRGGGSTGELFF.

This clonotype was seen at least ten times. V gene TRBV20-1 combines with J gene TRBJ2-1; 8 bases match TRBD1. V trimming: 3 bases; J trimming: 6 bases; junction bases outside the gene matches: 10. Germline assignment: CDR1 DFQATT and CDR2 SNEGSKA (reference sequence). This CDR3 is built from 15 residues. CDR3 residues: CSASTGQGSGNEQFF. For the CDR3, the DNA is TGCAGTGCTAGTACAGGACAGGGATCCGGCAATGAGCAGTTCTTC.

This clonotype was recorded at least ten times. The CDR3 loop is CSASGESGSPLHF. DNA for the CDR3: TGCAGTGCTAGCGGAGAGTCGGGTTCACCCCTCCACTTT. V gene TRBV20-1 combines with J gene TRBJ1-6; D is unclear. The V end was cut by 3 bases, the J end by 9 bases, with 12 bases between. This CDR3 has 13 residues. The germline V gene has CDR1 DFQATT and CDR2 SNEGSKA (reference sequence).

In this sample, this clonotype turned up many times. The chain combines TRBV2 with TRBJ1-3; D is possibly TRBD1 (5 bases). From germline, CDR1 is SNHLY and CDR2 FYNNEI. This CDR3 region has 13 residues. V lost 11 bases to trimming and J lost 0 bases, with 11 bases between them. The DNA for the CDR3 is TGTGCCTCAGCGGGGGACTCTGGAAACACCATATATTTT. This encodes CASAGDSGNTIYF.

The chain links TRBV27 to TRBJ2-7; D assignment may be TRBD1 or TRBD2 (6 bases each). The CDR3 runs to 16 residues. V was shortened by 4 bases and J by 6 bases, with 22 bases between the two germline ends. The germline V gene has CDR1 MNHEY and CDR2 SMNVEV (reference sequence). The CDR3 loop reads CASSSVSGTRGGEQYF. The CDR3, as DNA: TGTGCCAGCAGTTCCGTGTCCGGGACTCGAGGGGGCGAGCAGTACTTC.

Only a few counts were recorded for this clonotype. V is TRBV29-1 and J is TRBJ1-5; D not resolved. V was cut by 4 bases and J by 0 bases, with 7 bases left in between. Germline-derived CDR1 and CDR2 are SQVTM and ANQGSEA. This CDR3 comprises 13 residues. The CDR3 sequence: CSVGGPSNQPQHF. The CDR3 nucleotides read TGCAGCGTTGGAGGGCCTAGCAATCAGCCCCAGCATTTT.

This clonotype was counted ten times or more. The J gene is TRBJ1-1, the V gene TRBV11-1, with TRBD1 as a possible D gene (6 bases). CDR3 length: 17 amino acids. The ends were cut back, 6 bases at V and 0 bases at J, with 20 bases in the middle. Germline loops: CDR1 SGHAT, CDR2 FQDESV (reference sequence). DNA for the CDR3: TGTGCCAGCAGGGCAGGGGAAGGACAGAACTTGAACACTGAAGCTTTCTTT. Amino acids: CASRAGEGQNLNTEAFF.

The table lists this clonotype with many counts. The J gene is TRBJ2-5, the V gene TRBV9, with D perhaps TRBD1 (6 bases). This CDR3 spans 14 amino acids. V was shortened by 0 bases and J by 1 base, with 7 bases between the two germline ends. Germline V gene lookup returns CDR1 SGDLS and CDR2 YYNGEE. CDR3 sequence (DNA): TGTGCCAGCAGCGTAGGGACAGTCCAAGAGACCCAGTACTTC. This gives the protein CASSVGTVQETQYF.

This clonotype has just a few counts. V and J are TRBV13 and TRBJ2-1, with 10 bases matching TRBD1. The germline CDR1 and CDR2 sequences are PRHDT and FYEKMQ (reference sequence). The V and J ends lost 3 bases and 7 bases, in that order; junction bases with no gene match: 3. The CDR3 runs to 14 residues. Written as DNA, the CDR3 is TGTGCCAGCAGCTTTTGGACAGGGGGGAATGAGCAGTTCTTC. Its translation: CASSFWTGGNEQFF.

The chain has TRBV12-3 or TRBV12-4 and TRBJ2-6; the D is unclear. The length of the CDR3 is 16 residues. Trimming took off 3 bases at V and 4 bases at J, with 13 bases between the two ends. CDR3 DNA: TGTGCCAGCAGTTTGTCTGGGGTGGCGGGGGCCAACGTCCTGACTTTC. Its translation: CASSLSGVAGANVLTF.

In this sample, this clonotype turned up many times. The chain combines TRBV7-2 with TRBJ2-5; 12 nucleotides line up with TRBD1. Germline V lookup: CDR1 SGHTA, CDR2 FQGNSA. The CDR3 sequence is 17 residues long. V lost 0 bases, J lost 4 bases, and 6 bases stayed unmatched. Written as DNA, the CDR3 is TGTGCCAGCAGCTTAGCCCCGGGACAGGGGGCTAGAGAGACCCAGTACTTC. Encoded protein: CASSLAPGQGARETQYF.

This clonotype has ten or more counts. This chain links TRBV12-3 or TRBV12-4 with TRBJ1-2; 8 bases match TRBD1. V was pared by 5 bases and J by 9 bases, with 14 bases of the junction left unmatched. The CDR3 is 15 amino acids. The CDR3 spells CASSLSGGGIYRYTF. In nucleotides, the CDR3 is TGTGCCAGCAGTCTATCAGGGGGCGGGATTTATCGCTACACCTTC.

This clonotype was detected many times. This chain's CDR3 is CASSPGGVYGYTF. Here the CDR3 DNA reads TGTGCCAGCAGTCCGGGGGGAGTATATGGCTACACCTTC. The genes are TRBV28 and TRBJ1-2; possible D gene TRBD1, 5 bases. There are 13 residues in the CDR3. CDR1 and CDR2 (germline): MDHEN, SYDVKM. The ends were cut back, 5 bases at V and 5 bases at J, with 12 bases in the middle.